Listed below are T cell receptor beta chains from one sample, sequenced in a study of cytomegalovirus exposure and HLA in healthy donors. Sequencing used immunoSEQ multiplex PCR; TCRdb keeps in-frame clones, though not all of them. This sample has about 190,000 clones, with about 81% found just once. The sample consisted of PBMCs. The receptors shown here come from a woman aged 18-29 years in good health and CMV-seronegative. Each CDR3 is given with its conserved first and last residue. A D gene is named only where the DNA matches it firmly. A clone size is listed for some rows: how often the clone was seen (once, few, many), or a class if it is expanded.

D gene: TRBD2
V gene: TRBV5-1
clone size: .
J gene: TRBJ2-7
CDR3 protein: CASSPARVQRETYEQYF
CDR3 DNA: TGCGCCAGCAGCCCGGCGAGGGTTCAGCGGGAGACGTACGAGCAGTACTTC

D gene: .
V gene: TRBV28
clone size: once
J gene: TRBJ1-2
CDR3 protein: CASSSAEEVTGYTF
CDR3 DNA: TGTGCCAGCAGTTCGGCCGAGGAAGTGACCGGCTACACCTTC

D gene: .
V gene: TRBV7-9
clone size: .
J gene: TRBJ2-7
CDR3 protein: CASSLHGDGYEQYF
CDR3 DNA: TGTGCCAGCAGCTTACATGGAGATGGTTACGAGCAGTACTTC

D gene: .
V gene: TRBV19
clone size: few
J gene: TRBJ1-2
CDR3 protein: CASSADYYGYTF
CDR3 DNA: TGTGCCAGTAGTGCGGATTACTATGGCTACACCTTC

D gene: TRBD2
V gene: TRBV7-3
clone size: .
J gene: TRBJ2-1
CDR3 protein: CASSELGLALHNEQFF
CDR3 DNA: TGTGCCAGCAGCGAACTGGGACTAGCTCTTCACAATGAGCAGTTCTTC

D gene: .
V gene: TRBV29-1
clone size: .
J gene: TRBJ2-3
CDR3 protein: CSVETGDTDTQYF
CDR3 DNA: TGCAGCGTTGAAACGGGGGACACAGATACGCAGTATTTT

D gene: TRBD2
V gene: TRBV5-4
clone size: .
J gene: TRBJ2-2
CDR3 protein: CASSIAGRGTGELFF
CDR3 DNA: TGTGCCAGCAGCATAGCGGGAAGAGGAACCGGGGAGCTGTTTTTT

D gene: .
V gene: TRBV27
clone size: .
J gene: TRBJ1-5
CDR3 protein: CASSPMAFSNQPQHF
CDR3 DNA: TGTGCCAGCAGTCCAATGGCTTTTAGCAATCAGCCCCAGCATTTT

D gene: TRBD2
V gene: TRBV29-1
clone size: .
J gene: TRBJ2-7
CDR3 protein: CSVGPLSGVYEQYF
CDR3 DNA: TGCAGCGTTGGGCCCCTTAGCGGGGTCTACGAGCAGTACTTC

D gene: .
V gene: TRBV5-6
clone size: once
J gene: TRBJ1-3
CDR3 protein: CASSRGLSGNTIYF
CDR3 DNA: TGTGCCAGCAGCCGAGGCTTATCTGGAAACACCATATATTTT

D gene: .
V gene: TRBV5-8
clone size: .
J gene: TRBJ1-1
CDR3 protein: CASSLGFTGNTEAFF
CDR3 DNA: TGTGCCAGCAGCTTGGGGTTCACAGGGAACACTGAAGCTTTCTTT

D gene: .
V gene: TRBV7-9
clone size: .
J gene: TRBJ2-7
CDR3 protein: CASSPGRDPYEQYF
CDR3 DNA: TGTGCCAGCAGCCCCGGACGGGATCCCTACGAGCAGTACTTC

D gene: .
V gene: TRBV30
clone size: few
J gene: TRBJ2-1
CDR3 protein: CAYAWSTRYNEQFF
CDR3 DNA: TGTGCCTACGCCTGGTCTACTCGGTACAATGAGCAGTTCTTC

D gene: .
V gene: TRBV18
clone size: .
J gene: TRBJ1-1
CDR3 protein: CASSPPFFWTTGMNTEAFF
CDR3 DNA: TGTGCCAGCTCACCACCTTTCTTCTGGACGACAGGAATGAACACTGAAGCTTTCTTT

D gene: TRBD2
V gene: TRBV18
clone size: .
J gene: TRBJ2-1
CDR3 protein: CASSPILSSGSSYNEQFF
CDR3 DNA: TGTGCCAGCTCACCAATCTTATCTAGCGGCAGCTCCTACAATGAGCAGTTCTTC

D gene: .
V gene: TRBV6-5
clone size: once
J gene: TRBJ1-2
CDR3 protein: CASSYRTVFNYGYTF
CDR3 DNA: TGTGCCAGCAGTTACAGGACAGTTTTCAACTATGGCTACACCTTC

D gene: .
V gene: TRBV30
clone size: .
J gene: TRBJ2-5
CDR3 protein: CAWRGAVKTQYF
CDR3 DNA: TGTGCCTGGAGGGGGGCCGTAAAGACCCAGTACTTC

D gene: .
V gene: TRBV9
clone size: .
J gene: TRBJ2-2
CDR3 protein: CASSETGVGELFF
CDR3 DNA: TGTGCCAGCAGCGAGACGGGGGTCGGGGAGCTGTTTTTT

D gene: .
V gene: TRBV9
clone size: .
J gene: TRBJ2-1
CDR3 protein: CASTVEVAGNNEQFF
CDR3 DNA: TGTGCCAGCACCGTAGAGGTGGCGGGGAACAATGAGCAGTTCTTC

D gene: TRBD1
V gene: TRBV6-7
clone size: few
J gene: TRBJ1-1
CDR3 protein: CASSYNRTGGMTEAFF
CDR3 DNA: TGTGCCAGCAGTTACAACCGGACAGGGGGTATGACTGAAGCTTTCTTT

D gene: .
V gene: TRBV28
clone size: .
J gene: TRBJ1-6
CDR3 protein: CATMGPFNSPLHF
CDR3 DNA: TGTGCCACCATGGGGCCGTTTAATTCACCCCTCCACTTT

D gene: .
V gene: TRBV7-9
clone size: .
J gene: TRBJ1-5
CDR3 protein: CASAGEGGGKAQHF
CDR3 DNA: TGTGCCAGCGCCGGAGAAGGGGGGGGCAAGGCCCAGCATTTT

D gene: .
V gene: TRBV28
clone size: .
J gene: TRBJ1-2
CDR3 protein: CASSLVSYGYTF
CDR3 DNA: TGTGCCAGCAGTTTGGTCAGCTATGGCTACACCTTC

D gene: .
V gene: TRBV9
clone size: .
J gene: TRBJ2-1
CDR3 protein: CASSVVGGKSNEQFF
CDR3 DNA: TGTGCCAGCAGCGTAGTAGGGGGAAAGTCAAATGAGCAGTTCTTC

D gene: TRBD2
V gene: TRBV5-4
clone size: .
J gene: TRBJ2-5
CDR3 protein: CASSLTSGQETQYF
CDR3 DNA: TGTGCCAGCAGCCTGACTAGCGGCCAAGAGACCCAGTACTTC

D gene: TRBD2
V gene: TRBV2
clone size: .
J gene: TRBJ2-5
CDR3 protein: CASSEWSSGTETQYF
CDR3 DNA: TGTGCCAGCAGTGAATGGTCTAGCGGGACCGAGACCCAGTACTTC

D gene: .
V gene: TRBV4-1
clone size: .
J gene: TRBJ2-2
CDR3 protein: CASSQDRWQLGSGELFF
CDR3 DNA: TGCGCCAGCAGCCAAGATCGGTGGCAGCTTGGGAGCGGGGAGCTGTTTTTT

D gene: .
V gene: TRBV29-1
clone size: .
J gene: TRBJ2-3
CDR3 protein: CSGGWGQIDTQYF
CDR3 DNA: TGCAGTGGAGGTTGGGGGCAAATAGATACGCAGTATTTT

D gene: TRBD2
V gene: TRBV5-1
clone size: .
J gene: TRBJ2-1
CDR3 protein: CASTYGGENWNEQFF
CDR3 DNA: TGCGCCAGCACCTATGGGGGGGAGAATTGGAATGAGCAGTTCTTC

D gene: .
V gene: TRBV12-5
clone size: .
J gene: TRBJ2-7
CDR3 protein: CASGLVEHEQYF
CDR3 DNA: TGTGCTAGTGGTTTGGTAGAGCACGAGCAGTACTTC

D gene: .
V gene: TRBV5-4
clone size: .
J gene: TRBJ2-7
CDR3 protein: CASSLPLRGHSYEQYF
CDR3 DNA: TGTGCCAGCAGCTTGCCTCTTCGCGGCCACTCCTACGAGCAGTACTTC

D gene: TRBD1
V gene: TRBV11-2
clone size: .
J gene: TRBJ1-2
CDR3 protein: CASSPITSTGVYGYTF
CDR3 DNA: TGTGCCAGCAGCCCCATTACCTCTACAGGGGTCTATGGCTACACCTTC